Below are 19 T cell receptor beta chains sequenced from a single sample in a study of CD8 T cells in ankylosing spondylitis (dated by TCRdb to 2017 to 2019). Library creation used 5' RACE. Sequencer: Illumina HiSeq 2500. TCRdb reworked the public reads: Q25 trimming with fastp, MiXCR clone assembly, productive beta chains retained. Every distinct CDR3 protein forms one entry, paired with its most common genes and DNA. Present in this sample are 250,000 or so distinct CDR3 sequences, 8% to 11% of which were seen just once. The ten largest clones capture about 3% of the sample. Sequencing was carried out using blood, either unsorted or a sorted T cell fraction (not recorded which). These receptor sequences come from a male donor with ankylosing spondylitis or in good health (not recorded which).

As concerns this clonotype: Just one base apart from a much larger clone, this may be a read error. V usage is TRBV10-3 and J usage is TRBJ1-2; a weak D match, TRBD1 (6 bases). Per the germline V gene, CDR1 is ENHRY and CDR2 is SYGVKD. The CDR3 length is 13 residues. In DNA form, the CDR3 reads TGTGTCAGCGGACAGCCATCTAACTATGGCTACACCTTC. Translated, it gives CVSGQPSNYGYTF.

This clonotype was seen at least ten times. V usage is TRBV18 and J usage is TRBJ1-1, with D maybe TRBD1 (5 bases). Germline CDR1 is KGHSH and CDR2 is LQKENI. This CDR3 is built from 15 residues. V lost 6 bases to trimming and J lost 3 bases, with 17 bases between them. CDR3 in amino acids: CASSRDFGGDTEAFF. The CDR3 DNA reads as TGTGCCAGCTCTCGCGACTTTGGGGGGGACACTGAAGCTTTCTTT.

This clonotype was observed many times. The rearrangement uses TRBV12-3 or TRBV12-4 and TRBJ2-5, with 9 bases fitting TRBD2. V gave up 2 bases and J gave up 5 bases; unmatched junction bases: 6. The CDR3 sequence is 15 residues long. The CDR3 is CASSLIAGVLETQYF. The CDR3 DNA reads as TGTGCCAGCAGTTTAATAGCGGGGGTTTTGGAGACCCAGTACTTC.

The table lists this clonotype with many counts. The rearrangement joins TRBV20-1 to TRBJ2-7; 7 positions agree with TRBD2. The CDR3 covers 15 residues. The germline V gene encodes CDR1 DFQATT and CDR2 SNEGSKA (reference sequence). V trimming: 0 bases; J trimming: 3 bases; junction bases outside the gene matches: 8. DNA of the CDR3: TGCAGTGCTAGAGATGCGGGAGTGATTTACTACGAGCAGTACTTC. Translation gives CSARDAGVIYYEQYF.

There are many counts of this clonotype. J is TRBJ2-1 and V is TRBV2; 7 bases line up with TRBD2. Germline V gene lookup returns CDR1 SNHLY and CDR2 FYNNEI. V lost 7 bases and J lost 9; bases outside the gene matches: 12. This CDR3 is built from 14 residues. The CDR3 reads CASKPRDYVSEQFF. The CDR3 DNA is TGTGCCAGCAAGCCGCGGGACTATGTCAGTGAGCAGTTCTTC.

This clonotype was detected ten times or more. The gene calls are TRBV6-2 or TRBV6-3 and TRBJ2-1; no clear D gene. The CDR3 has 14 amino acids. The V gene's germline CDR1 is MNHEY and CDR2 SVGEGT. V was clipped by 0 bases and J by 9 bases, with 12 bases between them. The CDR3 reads CASSYSDIRIEQFF. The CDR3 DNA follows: TGTGCCAGCAGTTACTCCGACATAAGAATTGAGCAGTTCTTC.

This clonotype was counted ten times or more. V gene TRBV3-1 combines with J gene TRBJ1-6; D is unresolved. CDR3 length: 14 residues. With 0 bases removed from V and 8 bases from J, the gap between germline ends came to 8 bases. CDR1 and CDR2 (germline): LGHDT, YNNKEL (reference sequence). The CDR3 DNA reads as TGTGCCAGCAGCCAAGACCCTGGGTATTCACCCCTCCACTTT. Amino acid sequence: CASSQDPGYSPLHF.

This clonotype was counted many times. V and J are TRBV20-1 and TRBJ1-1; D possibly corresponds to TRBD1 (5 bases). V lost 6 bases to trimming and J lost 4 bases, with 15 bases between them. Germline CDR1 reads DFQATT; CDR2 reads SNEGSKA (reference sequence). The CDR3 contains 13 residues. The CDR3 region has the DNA TGCAGTGCCCGATCCCCAGGGACCACTGAAGCTTTCTTT. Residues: CSARSPGTTEAFF.

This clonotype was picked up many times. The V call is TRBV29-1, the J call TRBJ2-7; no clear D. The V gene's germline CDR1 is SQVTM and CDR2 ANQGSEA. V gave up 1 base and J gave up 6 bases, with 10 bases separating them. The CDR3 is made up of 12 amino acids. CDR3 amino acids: CSVEALSGEQYF. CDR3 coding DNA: TGCAGCGTTGAAGCCCTCTCGGGCGAGCAGTACTTC.

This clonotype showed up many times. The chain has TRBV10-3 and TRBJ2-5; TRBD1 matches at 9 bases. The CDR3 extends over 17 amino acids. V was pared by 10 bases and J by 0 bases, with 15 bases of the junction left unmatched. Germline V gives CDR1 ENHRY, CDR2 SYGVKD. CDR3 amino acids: CATSGGTGSMYQETQYF. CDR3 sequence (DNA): TGTGCCACTTCGGGCGGGACAGGGTCTATGTACCAAGAGACCCAGTACTTC.

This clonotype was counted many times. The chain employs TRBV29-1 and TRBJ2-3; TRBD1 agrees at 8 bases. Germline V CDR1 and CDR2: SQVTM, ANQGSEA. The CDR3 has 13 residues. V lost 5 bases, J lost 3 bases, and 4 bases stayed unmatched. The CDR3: CSVPGQGTDTQYF. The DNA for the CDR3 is TGCAGCGTTCCAGGACAGGGAACAGATACGCAGTATTTT.

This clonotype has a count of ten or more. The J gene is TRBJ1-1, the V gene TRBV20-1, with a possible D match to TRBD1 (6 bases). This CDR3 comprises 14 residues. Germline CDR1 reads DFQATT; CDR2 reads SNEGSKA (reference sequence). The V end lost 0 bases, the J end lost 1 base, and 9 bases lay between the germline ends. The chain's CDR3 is CSARDGGRNTEAFF. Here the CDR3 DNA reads TGCAGTGCTAGAGACGGGGGCCGGAACACTGAAGCTTTCTTT.

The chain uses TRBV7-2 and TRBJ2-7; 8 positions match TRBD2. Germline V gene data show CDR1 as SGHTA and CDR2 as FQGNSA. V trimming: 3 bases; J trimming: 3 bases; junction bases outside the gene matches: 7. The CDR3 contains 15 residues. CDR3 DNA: TGTGCCAGCAGCTTCGAGCGGGGGACGTTCTACGAGCAGTACTTC. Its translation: CASSFERGTFYEQYF.

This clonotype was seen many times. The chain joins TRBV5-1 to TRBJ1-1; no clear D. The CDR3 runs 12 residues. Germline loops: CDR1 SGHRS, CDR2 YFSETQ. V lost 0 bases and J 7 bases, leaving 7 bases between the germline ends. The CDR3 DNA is TGCGCCAGCAGCTTGGGGGCGGGTGAAGCTTTCTTT. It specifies CASSLGAGEAFF.

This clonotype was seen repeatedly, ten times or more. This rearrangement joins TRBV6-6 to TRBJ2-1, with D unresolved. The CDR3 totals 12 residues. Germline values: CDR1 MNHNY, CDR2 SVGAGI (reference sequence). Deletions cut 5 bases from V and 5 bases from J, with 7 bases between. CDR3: CASSPTDNEQFF. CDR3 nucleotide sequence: TGTGCCAGCAGTCCCACAGACAATGAGCAGTTCTTC.

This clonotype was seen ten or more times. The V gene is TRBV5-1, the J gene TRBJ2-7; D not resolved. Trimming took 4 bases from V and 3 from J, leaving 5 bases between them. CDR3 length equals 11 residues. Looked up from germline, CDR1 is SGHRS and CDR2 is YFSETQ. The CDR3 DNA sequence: TGCGCCAGCAGCAACATCTACGAGCAGTACTTC. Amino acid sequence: CASSNIYEQYF.

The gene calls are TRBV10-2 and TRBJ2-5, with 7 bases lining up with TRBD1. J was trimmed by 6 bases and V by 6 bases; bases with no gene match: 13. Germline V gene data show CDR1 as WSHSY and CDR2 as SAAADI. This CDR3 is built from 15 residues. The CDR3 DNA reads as TGCGCCAGCAGGACAGGGTCTGGTTATCTGAAGACCCAGTACTTC. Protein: CASRTGSGYLKTQYF.

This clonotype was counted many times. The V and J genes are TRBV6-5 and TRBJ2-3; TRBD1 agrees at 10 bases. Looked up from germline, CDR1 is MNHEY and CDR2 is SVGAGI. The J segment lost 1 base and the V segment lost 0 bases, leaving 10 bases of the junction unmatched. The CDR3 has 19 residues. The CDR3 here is CASSYSLHAGTGGTDTQYF. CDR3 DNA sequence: TGTGCCAGCAGTTACTCACTTCACGCCGGGACAGGGGGCACAGATACGCAGTATTTT.

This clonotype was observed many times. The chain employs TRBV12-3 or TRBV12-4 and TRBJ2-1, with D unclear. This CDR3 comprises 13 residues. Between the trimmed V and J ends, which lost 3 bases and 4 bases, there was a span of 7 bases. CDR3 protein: CASSFSAYNEQFF. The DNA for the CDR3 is TGTGCCAGCAGTTTTTCCGCTTACAATGAGCAGTTCTTC.